The clone carrying this T cell receptor (beta chain) came up once. The data were taken from a study of blood T cell repertoires in COVID-19. CDR1 is SGHRS and CDR2 is YFSETQ in the germline V gene. Deletions cut 4 bases from V and 0 bases from J, with 13 bases between. The CDR3 has 15 residues. Source study methods: Nucleated cell counts were estimated from reference gene primer amplification. Data came from immunoSEQ multiplex PCR; TCRdb stores just in-frame clones and leaves some out. That table furnishes V, J and clone size, whereas the DNA furnished D and trimming. The data hold roughly 68,000 clones, with 65% to 85% observed a single time.

Sequencing input: peripheral blood. This rearrangement joins TRBV5-1 to TRBJ1-1; D might be TRBD1 (5 bases). The receptor was derived from a man in his fifties or sixties with COVID-19, enrolled during active disease. In DNA, the CDR3 is TGCGCCAGCAGCATCCTCCAGGGTATGAACACTGAAGCTTTCTTT. It yields the protein CASSILQGMNTEAFF.